The 22 T cell receptor beta chains presented below share a single source sample, sequenced in a study of blood T cell repertoires in COVID-19. The protocol was immunoSEQ multiplex PCR, while the TCRdb copy is restricted to in-frame clones and leaves out a portion. The profile shows 50,000 or so clones, more than 85% of them singletons. The sequenced material came from peripheral blood. The receptor set was obtained from an elderly woman with acute or convalescent COVID-19.

This chain links TRBV4-3 with TRBJ2-1; TRBD2 matches 10 bases. Losses at the gene ends were 8 bases for V and 5 bases for J; bases not matched to a gene: 6. Looked up from germline, CDR1 is LGHNA and CDR2 is YSLEER. The CDR3 sequence is 14 residues long. CDR3 sequence: CASASGSRHNEQFF. CDR3 DNA sequence: TGCGCCAGCGCTAGCGGGAGTCGCCACAATGAGCAGTTCTTC.

This clone was detected only once. V gene TRBV7-9 combines with J gene TRBJ1-4; D possibly corresponds to TRBD1 (6 bases). This CDR3 is built from 15 residues. V gave up 1 base and J gave up 2 bases, with 8 bases separating them. Per the germline V gene, CDR1 is SEHNR and CDR2 is FQNEAQ (reference sequence). The CDR3 loop is CASSLVTGTNEKLFF. The CDR3 bases are TGTGCCAGCAGCTTAGTCACAGGGACTAATGAAAAACTGTTTTTT.

The chain is built from TRBV4-2 and TRBJ2-1, with 13 bases aligning to TRBD2. The CDR3 is 17 residues long. The V and J ends lost 1 base and 6 bases, in that order; junction bases with no gene match: 6. Germline loops: CDR1 LGHNA, CDR2 YNFKEQ. The DNA for the CDR3 is TGTGCCAGCAGCCAAGTTACTAGCGGGAGGGCGGGCAATGAGCAGTTCTTC. This sequence encodes CASSQVTSGRAGNEQFF.

The rearrangement uses TRBV29-1 and TRBJ1-3; 7 bases align to TRBD1. CDR3 length: 20 residues. Germline loops: CDR1 SQVTM, CDR2 ANQGSEA. The V and J ends lost 0 bases and 0 bases, in that order; junction bases with no gene match: 17. The CDR3: CSVEDGGEQGTLISGNTIYF. For the CDR3, the DNA is TGCAGCGTTGAAGATGGCGGGGAACAGGGGACCCTGATCTCTGGAAACACCATATATTTT.

This chain links TRBV11-3 with TRBJ2-5; TRBD2 is a possible D gene (5 bases). V lost 5 bases to trimming and J lost 5 bases, with 15 bases between them. The CDR3 extends over 14 amino acids. The V gene's germline CDR1 is SGHNT and CDR2 YENEEA. This CDR3 is CASSREGVGETQYF. The CDR3 DNA sequence: TGTGCCAGCAGCCGAGAGGGAGTTGGCGAGACCCAGTACTTC.

The chain uses TRBV19 and TRBJ1-1; TRBD1 might be the D (5 bases). Germline lookup yields CDR1 LNHDA and CDR2 SQIVND (reference sequence). CDR3 length equals 18 residues. V lost 6 bases and J 1 base, leaving 24 bases between the germline ends. The CDR3 loop is CASRDPYSPDSWNTEAFF. The CDR3 bases are TGTGCCAGTAGGGACCCATATTCCCCCGACAGTTGGAACACTGAAGCTTTCTTT.

This clone has a single count. The rearrangement links TRBV6-5 to TRBJ1-5; 8 bases match TRBD1. Looked up from germline, CDR1 is MNHEY and CDR2 is SVGAGI. This CDR3 comprises 15 residues. The trim removed 8 bases at V and 2 bases at J, leaving 8 bases unmatched. This chain's CDR3 is CASGAGGFGNQPQHF. In DNA form, the CDR3 reads TGTGCCAGCGGGGCAGGGGGCTTTGGCAATCAGCCCCAGCATTTT.

This chain uses TRBV15 with TRBJ2-3; D is uncertain. Germline V CDR1 and CDR2: LNHNV, YYDKDF (reference sequence). The CDR3 is 15 residues long. The V gene lost 6 bases and the J gene lost 2 bases, with 15 bases spanning the gap. This CDR3 is CATSLRRDNTDTQYF. The DNA for the CDR3 is TGTGCCACCAGTCTACGAAGAGATAACACAGATACGCAGTATTTT.

The chain carries TRBV7-2 and TRBJ2-3, with TRBD1 as a possible D gene (5 bases). The CDR3 loop spans 13 amino acids. Germline V lookup: CDR1 SGHTA, CDR2 FQGNSA. The V end was cut by 8 bases, the J end by 4 bases, with 13 bases between. DNA of the CDR3: TGTGCCAGCGCCAGTTCCAGGGCAGATACGCAGTATTTT. Protein: CASASSRADTQYF.

This chain connects TRBV18 to TRBJ2-7; D is uncertain. The V gene lost 0 bases and the J gene lost 3 bases, with 6 bases spanning the gap. This CDR3 contains 13 residues. Germline lookup yields CDR1 KGHSH and CDR2 LQKENI. The CDR3 loop is CASSPPANYEQYF. As DNA, the CDR3 is TGTGCCAGCTCACCACCGGCAAACTACGAGCAGTACTTC.

The rearrangement links TRBV2 to TRBJ1-5; TRBD1 agrees at 7 bases. Losses at the gene ends were 5 bases for V and 4 bases for J; bases not matched to a gene: 14. Germline CDR1 SNHLY, CDR2 FYNNEI. The CDR3 totals 17 residues. The DNA of the CDR3 is TGTGCCAGCAGTCACGGATCGACAGGGCGTGGGAATCAGCCCCAGCATTTT. This encodes CASSHGSTGRGNQPQHF.

The genes are TRBV30 and TRBJ1-1; D possibly corresponds to TRBD1 (5 bases). V lost 3 bases and J lost 3, with 8 bases in between. The CDR3 length is 12 residues. CDR1 GTSNPN and CDR2 SVGIG come from the germline V gene (reference sequence). Written as DNA, the CDR3 is TGTGCCTGGAGATGGGGGGACACTGAAGCTTTCTTT. It encodes CAWRWGDTEAFF.

The V and J genes are TRBV11-2 and TRBJ2-1, with a tentative D call TRBD2 (7 bases). V dropped 4 bases and J dropped 9 bases, with 19 bases sitting between them. CDR1 and CDR2 (germline): SGHAT, FQNNGV. CDR3 length: 15 amino acids. Written as DNA, the CDR3 is TGTGCCAGCAGCTCCCTGCGGGGGCTAGCATCTGAGCAGTTCTTC. This encodes CASSSLRGLASEQFF.

The CDR3 reads CASSSPNRGGTDTQYF. The DNA of the CDR3 is TGTGCCAGCAGTTCCCCGAACCGGGGGGGCACAGATACGCAGTATTTT. V and J are TRBV27 and TRBJ2-3, with 7 bases aligning to TRBD2. Looked up from germline, CDR1 is MNHEY and CDR2 is SMNVEV (reference sequence). This CDR3 contains 16 residues. J gave up 1 base and V 4 bases, and 8 bases lay outside the gene matches.

The sample holds a few counts of this clone. The chain combines TRBV21-1 with TRBJ2-3; TRBD2 was called by the table and not checked on the DNA. TRBV21-1 has pseudogene status. The CDR3 is 13 residues long. CDR3 amino acids: CASRTTSVWTQYF. CDR3 coding DNA: TGTGCCAGCAGAACGACTAGCGTCTGGACGCAGTATTTT.

In DNA form, the CDR3 reads TGTGCCAGCAGTCCCAATACACAGACCGGGGAGCTGTTTTTT. It translates to CASSPNTQTGELFF. The chain has TRBV6-2 or TRBV6-3 and TRBJ2-2; no firm D call. Germline-derived CDR1 and CDR2 are MNHEY and SVGEGT. This CDR3 spans 14 amino acids. Deletions cut 5 bases from V and 5 bases from J, with 12 bases between.

The rearrangement joins TRBV6-5 to TRBJ2-5; 9 bases line up with TRBD1. V trimming: 0 bases; J trimming: 5 bases; junction bases outside the gene matches: 7. CDR3 length: 16 residues. The germline V gene has CDR1 MNHEY and CDR2 SVGAGI. Here the CDR3 reads CASSYSTGGAWETQYF. The CDR3 DNA reads TGTGCCAGCAGTTACTCAACAGGGGGCGCATGGGAGACCCAGTACTTC.

This clone was picked up one time. The chain joins TRBV11-2 to TRBJ2-7; TRBD2 matches 7 bases. Germline lookup yields CDR1 SGHAT and CDR2 FQNNGV. The CDR3 is made up of 17 amino acids. The junction had 16 bases not matched to a gene; V was cut back by 1 base and J by 7 bases. The CDR3 DNA is TGTGCCAGCAGCTTAGGGGCTTGGGGGACTACTACGATTGAGCAGTACTTC. Translation: CASSLGAWGTTTIEQYF. Full variable domain (missing parts from reference TRBV11-2 and TRBJ2-7): EAGVAQSPRYKIIEKRQSVAFWCNPISGHATLYWYQQILGQGPKLLIQFQNNGVVDDSQLPKDRFSAERLKGVDSTLKIQPAKLEDSAVYLCASSLGAWGTTTIEQYFGPGTRLTVT.

V is TRBV27 and J is TRBJ1-1, with unresolved D. Germline values: CDR1 MNHEY, CDR2 SMNVEV (reference sequence). This CDR3 is 15 amino acids long. Trimming took off 5 bases at V and 4 bases at J, with 17 bases between the two ends. The CDR3 here is CASSPFRGSPTEAFF. The CDR3 DNA sequence: TGTGCCAGCAGTCCCTTCCGGGGATCTCCCACTGAAGCTTTCTTT.

This chain connects TRBV5-1 to TRBJ1-1; TRBD1 aligns across 7 bases. The length of the CDR3 is 15 residues. Per the germline V gene, CDR1 is SGHRS and CDR2 is YFSETQ. Unmatched junction bases numbered 7, after V lost 4 bases and J lost 1 base. In DNA, the CDR3 is TGCGCCAGCAGCAGAGACAGGGTGGGGAACACTGAAGCTTTCTTT. Its translation is CASSRDRVGNTEAFF.

J is TRBJ2-2 and V is TRBV30; D gene uncertain. This CDR3 has 14 amino acids. V lost 0 bases, J lost 6 bases, and 11 bases lay in between. Germline V lookup: CDR1 GTSNPN, CDR2 SVGIG (reference sequence). DNA for the CDR3: TGTGCCTGGAGTGTCAGGATAAAGGCCGGGGAGCTGTTTTTT. It codes for CAWSVRIKAGELFF.

The chain couples TRBV6-5 to TRBJ2-5, with 8 positions matching TRBD1. CDR1 is MNHEY and CDR2 is SVGAGI in the germline V gene. Trimming removed 6 bases from V and 3 bases from J; junction bases left unmatched: 6. The CDR3 runs 14 residues. This chain's CDR3 is CASRPQGGKETQYF. The CDR3 DNA is TGTGCCAGCAGACCACAGGGGGGTAAAGAGACCCAGTACTTC.